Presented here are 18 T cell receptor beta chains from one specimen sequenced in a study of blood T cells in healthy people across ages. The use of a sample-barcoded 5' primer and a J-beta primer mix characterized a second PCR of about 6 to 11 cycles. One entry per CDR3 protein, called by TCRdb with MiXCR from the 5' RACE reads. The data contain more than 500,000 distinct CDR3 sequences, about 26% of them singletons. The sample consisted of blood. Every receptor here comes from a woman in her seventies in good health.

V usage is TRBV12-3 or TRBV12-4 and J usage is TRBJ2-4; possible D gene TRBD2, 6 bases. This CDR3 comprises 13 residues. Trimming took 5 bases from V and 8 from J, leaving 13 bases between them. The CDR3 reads CASSGGERDIQYF. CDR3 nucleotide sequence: TGTGCCAGCAGTGGAGGGGAAAGGGACATTCAGTACTTC.

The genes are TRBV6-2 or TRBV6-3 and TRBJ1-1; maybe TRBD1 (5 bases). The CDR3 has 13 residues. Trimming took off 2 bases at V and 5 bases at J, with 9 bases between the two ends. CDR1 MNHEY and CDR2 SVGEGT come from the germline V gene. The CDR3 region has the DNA TGTGCCAGCAGTTACCCCCGACAGACTGAAGCTTTCTTT. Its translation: CASSYPRQTEAFF.

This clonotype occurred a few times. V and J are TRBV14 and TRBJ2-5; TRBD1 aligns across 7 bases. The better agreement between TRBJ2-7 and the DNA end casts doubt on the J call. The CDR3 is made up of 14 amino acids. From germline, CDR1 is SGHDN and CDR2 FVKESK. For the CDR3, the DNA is TGTGCCAGCAGCCAAAACTACAGGGGCCACGAGCAGTACTTC. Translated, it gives CASSQNYRGHEQYF.

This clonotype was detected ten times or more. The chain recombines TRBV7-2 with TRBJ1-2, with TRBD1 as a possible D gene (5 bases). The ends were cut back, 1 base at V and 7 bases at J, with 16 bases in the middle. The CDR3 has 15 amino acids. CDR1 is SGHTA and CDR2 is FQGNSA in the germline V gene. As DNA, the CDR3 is TGTGCCAGCAGCTTAGAGAGTGCGGGGCGCTCTGGCTACACCTTC. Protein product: CASSLESAGRSGYTF.

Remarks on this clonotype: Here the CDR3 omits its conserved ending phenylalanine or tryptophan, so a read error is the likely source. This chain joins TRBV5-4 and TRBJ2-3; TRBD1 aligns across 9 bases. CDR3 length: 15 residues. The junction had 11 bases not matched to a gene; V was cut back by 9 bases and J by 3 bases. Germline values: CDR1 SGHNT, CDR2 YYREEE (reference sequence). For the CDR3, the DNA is TGTGCCATCTACCCCCAGGGACAGGGAACAGATACGCAGTATCTT. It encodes CAIYPQGQGTDTQYL.

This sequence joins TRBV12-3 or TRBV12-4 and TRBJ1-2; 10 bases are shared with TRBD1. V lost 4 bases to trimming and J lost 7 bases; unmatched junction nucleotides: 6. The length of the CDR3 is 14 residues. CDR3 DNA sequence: TGTGCCAGCAGTTCGGGACAGGGGAGGGGTGGCTACACCTTC. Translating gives CASSSGQGRGGYTF.

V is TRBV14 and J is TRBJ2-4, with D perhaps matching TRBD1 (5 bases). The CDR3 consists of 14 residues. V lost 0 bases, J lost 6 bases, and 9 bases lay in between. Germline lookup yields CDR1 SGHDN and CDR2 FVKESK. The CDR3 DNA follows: TGTGCCAGCAGCCAAGATCGACAGTTAAACATTCAGTACTTC. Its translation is CASSQDRQLNIQYF. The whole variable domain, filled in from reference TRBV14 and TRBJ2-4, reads EAGVTQFPSHSVIEKGQTVTLRCDPISGHDNLYWYRRVMGKEIKFLLHFVKESKQDESGMPNNRFLAERTGGTYSTLKVQPAELEDSGVYFCASSQDRQLNIQYFGAGTRLSVL.

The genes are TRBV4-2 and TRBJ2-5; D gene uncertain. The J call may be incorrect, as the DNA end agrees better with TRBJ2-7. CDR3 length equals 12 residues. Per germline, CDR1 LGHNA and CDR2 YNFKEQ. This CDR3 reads CASSLNTYEQYF. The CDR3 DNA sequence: TGTGCCAGCAGCCTTAACACCTACGAGCAGTACTTC.

CDR3 coding DNA: TGTGCCAGCAGCCAAAGCAAGCGGGGGGGCATAGATACGCAGTATTTT. It specifies CASSQSKRGGIDTQYF. This sequence joins TRBV3-1 and TRBJ2-3, with 10 bases matching TRBD2. Germline V CDR1 and CDR2: LGHDT, YNNKEL (reference sequence). The CDR3 spans 16 residues. Trimming at V came to 2 bases and at J to 5 bases, leaving 7 bases not matched to a gene.

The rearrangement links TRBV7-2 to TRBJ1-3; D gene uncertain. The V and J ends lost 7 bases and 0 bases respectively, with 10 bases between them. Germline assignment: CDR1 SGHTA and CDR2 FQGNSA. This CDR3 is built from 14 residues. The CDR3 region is CASTMGISGNTIYF. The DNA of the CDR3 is TGTGCCAGCACCATGGGTATCTCTGGAAACACCATATATTTT.

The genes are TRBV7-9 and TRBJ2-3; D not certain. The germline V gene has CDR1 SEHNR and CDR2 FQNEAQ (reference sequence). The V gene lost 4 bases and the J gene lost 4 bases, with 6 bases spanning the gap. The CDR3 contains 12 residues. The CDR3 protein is CASSYVPDTQYF. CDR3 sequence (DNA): TGTGCCAGCAGCTATGTTCCAGATACGCAGTATTTT.

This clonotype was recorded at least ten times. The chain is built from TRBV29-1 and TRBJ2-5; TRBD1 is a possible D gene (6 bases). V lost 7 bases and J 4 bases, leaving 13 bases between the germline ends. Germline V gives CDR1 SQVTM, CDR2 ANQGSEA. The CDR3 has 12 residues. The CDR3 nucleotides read TGCAGCGCCGACAGGAATGGAGAGACCCAGTACTTC. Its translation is CSADRNGETQYF.

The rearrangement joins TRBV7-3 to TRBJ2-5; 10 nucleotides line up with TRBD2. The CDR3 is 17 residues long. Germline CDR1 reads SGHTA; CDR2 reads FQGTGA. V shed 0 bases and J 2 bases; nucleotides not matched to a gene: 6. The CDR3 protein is CASSLTPTSGLQETQYF. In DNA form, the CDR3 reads TGTGCCAGCAGCTTAACTCCGACTAGCGGGTTACAAGAGACCCAGTACTTC.

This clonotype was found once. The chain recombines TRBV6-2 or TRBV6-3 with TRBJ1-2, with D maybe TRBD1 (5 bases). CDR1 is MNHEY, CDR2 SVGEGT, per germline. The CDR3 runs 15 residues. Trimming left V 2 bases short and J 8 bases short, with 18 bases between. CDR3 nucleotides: TGTGCCAGCAGTTACCCCTATTTTACAGGAAGAGGCTACACCTTC. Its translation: CASSYPYFTGRGYTF.

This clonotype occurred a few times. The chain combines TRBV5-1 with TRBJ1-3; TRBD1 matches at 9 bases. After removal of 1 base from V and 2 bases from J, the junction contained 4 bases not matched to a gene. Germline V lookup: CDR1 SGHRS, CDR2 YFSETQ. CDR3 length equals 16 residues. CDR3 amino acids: CASSLKDRGTGNTIYF. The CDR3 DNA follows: TGCGCCAGCAGCTTGAAGGACAGGGGCACTGGAAACACCATATATTTT.

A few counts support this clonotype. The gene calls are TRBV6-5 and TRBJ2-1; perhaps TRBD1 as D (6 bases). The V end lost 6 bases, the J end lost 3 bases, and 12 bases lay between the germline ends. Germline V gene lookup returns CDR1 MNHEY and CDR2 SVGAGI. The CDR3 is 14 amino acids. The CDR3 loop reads CASRGQLDYNEQFF. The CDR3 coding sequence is TGTGCCAGCAGGGGACAATTGGACTACAATGAGCAGTTCTTC.

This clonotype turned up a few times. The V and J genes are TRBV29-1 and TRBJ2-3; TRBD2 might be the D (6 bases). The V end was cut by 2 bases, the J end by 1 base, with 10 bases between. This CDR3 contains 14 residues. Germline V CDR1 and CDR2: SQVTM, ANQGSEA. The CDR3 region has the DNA TGCAGCGTTGAATGGGGGGACGGCACAGATACGCAGTATTTT. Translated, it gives CSVEWGDGTDTQYF.

CDR3 residues: CSAGTGGGGNQPQHF. The DNA for the CDR3 is TGCAGTGCCGGGACAGGGGGAGGGGGAAATCAGCCCCAGCATTTT. This chain connects TRBV20-1 to TRBJ1-5; 11 nucleotides match TRBD1. Germline V gene data show CDR1 as DFQATT and CDR2 as SNEGSKA (reference sequence). With 6 bases clipped from V and 4 bases from J, the junction kept 8 bases outside the gene matches. The CDR3 is 15 residues long.